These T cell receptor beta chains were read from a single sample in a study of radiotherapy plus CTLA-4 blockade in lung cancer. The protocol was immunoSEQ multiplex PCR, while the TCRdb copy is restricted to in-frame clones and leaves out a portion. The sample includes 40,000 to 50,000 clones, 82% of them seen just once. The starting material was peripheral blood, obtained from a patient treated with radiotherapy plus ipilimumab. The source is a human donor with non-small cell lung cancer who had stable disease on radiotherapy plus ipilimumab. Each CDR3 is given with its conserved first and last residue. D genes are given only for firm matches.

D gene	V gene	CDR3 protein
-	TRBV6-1	CASSEIGRAIQPQHF
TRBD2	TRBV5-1	CASSLPGTSGFYNEQFF
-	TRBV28	CASSFQETGQPQHF
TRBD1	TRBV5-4	CASSQPGQGRDYGYTF
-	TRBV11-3	CASSQTRATGELFF
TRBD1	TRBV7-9	CASSRLQGPVYNEQFF
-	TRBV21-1	CASSTTPGYGGEQYF
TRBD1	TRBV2	CASSEAPNRGTTEAFF
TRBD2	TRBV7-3	CASSRGTSGPRDTQYF
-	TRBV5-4	CASSLDPRGGSYEQYF
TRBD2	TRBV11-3	CASSRGLAGGSYNEQFF
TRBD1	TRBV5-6	CASSPGTGTLGYGYTF
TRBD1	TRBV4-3	CASSQRQGNSYNEQFF
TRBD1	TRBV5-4	CASSLKGQGFEAFF
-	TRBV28	CASSLVGLPYEQYF
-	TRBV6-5	CASSYQNRVEQYF
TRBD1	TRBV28	CASSFSKARTGHNQPQHF
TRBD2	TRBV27	CASRPRSGTSSDTQYF
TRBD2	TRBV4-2	CASSQEILGSGSSAEQFF
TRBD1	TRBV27	CASSPSTGESSYEQYF
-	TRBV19	CASSIDQGSEETQYF
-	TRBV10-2	CASSEPGMAQPQHF
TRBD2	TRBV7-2	CASSLAATSGQETQYF
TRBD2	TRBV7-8	CASSRRLAGTPEAYEQYF
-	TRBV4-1	CASSDRNNQPQHF
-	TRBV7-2	CASSFPSTDTQYF
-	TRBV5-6	CASSLDRVEETQYF
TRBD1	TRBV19	CASTSAGTENQPQHF
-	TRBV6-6	CASSYSSASTNEKLFF
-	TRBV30	CAWSVGQSSYNEQFF
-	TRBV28	CASSLGRATSGNTIYF
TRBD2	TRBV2	CASRLDSGSGEQFF
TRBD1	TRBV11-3	CASSPGGQGPAHEQYF
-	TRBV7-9	CASTRGDWETQYF
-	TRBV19	CASSIAAGNTGELFF
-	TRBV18	CASSRFSESTGELFF
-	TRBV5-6	CASSLGLQRWNTDTQYF
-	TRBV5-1	CASSVGVLNNEKLFF
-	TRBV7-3	CASSFEGTDTQYF
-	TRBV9	CASNPPGTDTQYF